This T cell receptor beta chain was profiled in a study of radiation and T cells in renal cell carcinoma. Notes on the study in general: Top tumor clonotypes rose in blood 2 weeks post-radiation, then contracted.

Indicated time point: baseline pretreatment blood. Treatment meaning: 15 Gy SBRT to primary tumor, nephrectomy 4 weeks later. The table came from immunoSEQ multiplex PCR; TCRdb's copy has only in-frame clones and leaves some out. The table has 100,000 to 150,000 clones, roughly 80% seen once. Regarding this clone: Its antigen is not known.

Specimen: blood, collected from a patient whose treatment included radiotherapy and nephrectomy. The clonotype was recovered from a woman in her sixties or seventies with renal cell carcinoma.

The CDR3 loop reads CASSQGQLTDNEQFF. CDR3 DNA: TGTGCCAGCAGTCAGGGACAGTTAACTGACAATGAGCAGTTCTTC. J is TRBJ2-1 and V is TRBV6-5; TRBD1 matches 7 bases. V shed 5 bases, J shed 5 bases, and the junction held 9 bases outside the gene matches. CDR1 is MNHEY and CDR2 is SVGAGI in the germline V gene. This CDR3 region has 15 residues.